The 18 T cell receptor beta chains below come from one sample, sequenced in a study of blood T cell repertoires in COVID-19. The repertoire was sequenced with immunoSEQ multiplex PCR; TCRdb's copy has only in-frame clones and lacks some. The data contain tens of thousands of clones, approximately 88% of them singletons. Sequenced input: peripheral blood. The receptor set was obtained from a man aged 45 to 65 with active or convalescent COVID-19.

CDR3 sequence reads: CASRDRVNQPQHF. CDR3 in DNA: TGTGCCAGCCGGGACAGGGTTAATCAGCCCCAGCATTTT. The chain is built from TRBV19 and TRBJ1-5; the match to TRBD1 covers 9 bases. V lost 9 bases, J lost 4 bases, and 4 bases stayed unmatched. The CDR3 loop spans 13 amino acids. Per the germline V gene, CDR1 is LNHDA and CDR2 is SQIVND (reference sequence). The whole variable domain, filled in from reference TRBV19 and TRBJ1-5, reads DGGITQSPKYLFRKEGQNVTLSCEQNLNHDAMYWYRQDPGQGLRLIYYSQIVNDFQKGDIAEGYSVSREKKESFPLTVTSAQKNPTAFYLCASRDRVNQPQHFGDGTRLSIL.

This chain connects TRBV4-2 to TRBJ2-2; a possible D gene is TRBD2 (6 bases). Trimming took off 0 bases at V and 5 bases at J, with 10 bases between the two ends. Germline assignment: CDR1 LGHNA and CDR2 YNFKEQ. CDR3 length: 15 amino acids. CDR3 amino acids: CASSQDPRGTGELFF. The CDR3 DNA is TGTGCCAGCAGCCAAGATCCCCGGGGGACCGGGGAGCTGTTTTTT.

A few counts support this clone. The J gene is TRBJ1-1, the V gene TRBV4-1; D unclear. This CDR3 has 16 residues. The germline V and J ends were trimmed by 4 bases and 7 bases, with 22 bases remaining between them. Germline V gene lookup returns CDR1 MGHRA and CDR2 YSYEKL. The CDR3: CASSLIIGRVGNEAFF. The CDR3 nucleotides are TGCGCCAGCAGCCTGATCATTGGGAGGGTCGGAAATGAAGCTTTCTTT.

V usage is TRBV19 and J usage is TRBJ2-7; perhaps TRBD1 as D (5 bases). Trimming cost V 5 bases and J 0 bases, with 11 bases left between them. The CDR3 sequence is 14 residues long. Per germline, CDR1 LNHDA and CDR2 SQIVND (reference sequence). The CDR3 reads CASSSGFGSYEQYF. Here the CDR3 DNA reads TGTGCCAGTAGTTCAGGGTTTGGCTCCTACGAGCAGTACTTC.

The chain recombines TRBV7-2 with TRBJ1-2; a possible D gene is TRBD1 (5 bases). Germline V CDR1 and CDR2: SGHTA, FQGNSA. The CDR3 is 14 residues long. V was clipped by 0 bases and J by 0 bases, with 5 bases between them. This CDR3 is CASSLARANYGYTF. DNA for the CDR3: TGTGCCAGCAGCTTAGCCAGGGCTAACTATGGCTACACCTTC.

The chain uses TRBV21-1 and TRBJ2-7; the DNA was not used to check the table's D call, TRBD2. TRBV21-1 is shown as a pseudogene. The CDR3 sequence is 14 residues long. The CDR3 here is CASSKPRGGGEQYF. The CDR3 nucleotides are TGTGCCAGCAGCAAGCCCCGCGGCGGCGGCGAGCAGTACTTC.

The DNA for the CDR3 is TGTGCCAGCAGCCCGGGCGACAGGATCGAGACAGATACGCAGTATTTT. Its protein product is CASSPGDRIETDTQYF. The chain combines TRBV7-2 with TRBJ2-3; a weak D match, TRBD1 (6 bases). Trimming cost V 5 bases and J 3 bases, with 18 bases left between them. The CDR3 is made up of 16 amino acids. The V gene's germline CDR1 is SGHTA and CDR2 FQGNSA. Full variable domain (rest looked up from reference TRBV7-2 and TRBJ2-3): GAGVSQSPSNKVTEKGKDVELRCDPISGHTALYWYRQSLGQGLEFLIYFQGNSAPDKSGLPSDRFSAERTGGSVSTLTIQRTQQEDSAVYLCASSPGDRIETDTQYFGPGTRLTVL.

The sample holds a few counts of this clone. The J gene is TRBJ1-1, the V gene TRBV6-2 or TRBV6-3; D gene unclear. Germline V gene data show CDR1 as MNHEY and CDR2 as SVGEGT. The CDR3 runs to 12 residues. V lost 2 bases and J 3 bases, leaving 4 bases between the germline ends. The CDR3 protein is CASSYPDTEAFF. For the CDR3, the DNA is TGTGCCAGCAGTTACCCGGACACTGAAGCTTTCTTT.

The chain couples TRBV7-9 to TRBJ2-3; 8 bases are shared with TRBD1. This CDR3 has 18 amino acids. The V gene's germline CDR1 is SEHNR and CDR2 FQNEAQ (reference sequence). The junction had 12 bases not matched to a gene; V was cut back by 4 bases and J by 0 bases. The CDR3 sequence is CASSSGQGSGFSTDTQYF. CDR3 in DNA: TGTGCCAGCAGCTCCGGACAGGGATCAGGTTTTAGCACAGATACGCAGTATTTT. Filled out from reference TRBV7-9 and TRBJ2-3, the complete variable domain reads DTGVSQNPRHKITKRGQNVTFRCDPISEHNRLYWYRQTLGQGPEFLTYFQNEAQLEKSRLLSDRFSAERPKGSFSTLEIQRTEQGDSAMYLCASSSGQGSGFSTDTQYFGPGTRLTVL.

CDR3 residues: CSVTGTGLAGANVLTF. In DNA, the CDR3 is TGCAGCGTAACCGGGACAGGTCTGGCGGGGGCCAACGTCCTGACTTTC. The chain is built from TRBV29-1 and TRBJ2-6; TRBD1 matches 8 bases. This CDR3 is built from 16 residues. The ends lost 6 bases at V and 4 bases at J; junction bases unmatched: 11. From germline, CDR1 is SQVTM and CDR2 ANQGSEA.

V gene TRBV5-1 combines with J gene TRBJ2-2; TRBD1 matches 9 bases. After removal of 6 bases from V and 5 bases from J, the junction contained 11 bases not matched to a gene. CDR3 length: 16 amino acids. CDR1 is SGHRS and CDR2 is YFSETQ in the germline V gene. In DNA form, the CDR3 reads TGCGCCAGCAACATCCTCCTCGGGACAGGGACCGGGGAGCTGTTTTTT. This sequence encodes CASNILLGTGTGELFF. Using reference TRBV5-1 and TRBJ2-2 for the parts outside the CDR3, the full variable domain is KAGVTQTPRYLIKTRGQQVTLSCSPISGHRSVSWYQQTPGQGLQFLFEYFSETQRNKGNFPGRFSGRQFSNSRSEMNVSTLELGDSALYLCASNILLGTGTGELFFGEGSRLTVL.

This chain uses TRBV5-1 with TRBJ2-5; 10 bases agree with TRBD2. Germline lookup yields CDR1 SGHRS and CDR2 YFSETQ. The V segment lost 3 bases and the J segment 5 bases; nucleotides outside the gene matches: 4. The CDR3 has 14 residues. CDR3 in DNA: TGCGCCAGCAGCTCGGGGACTAGCGCGGAGACCCAGTACTTC. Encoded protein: CASSSGTSAETQYF.

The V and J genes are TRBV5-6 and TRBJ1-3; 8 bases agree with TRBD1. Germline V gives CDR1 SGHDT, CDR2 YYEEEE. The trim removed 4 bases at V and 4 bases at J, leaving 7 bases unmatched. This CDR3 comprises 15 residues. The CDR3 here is CASSKTGAQGNTIYF. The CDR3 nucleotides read TGTGCCAGCAGCAAGACAGGGGCGCAAGGAAACACCATATATTTT.

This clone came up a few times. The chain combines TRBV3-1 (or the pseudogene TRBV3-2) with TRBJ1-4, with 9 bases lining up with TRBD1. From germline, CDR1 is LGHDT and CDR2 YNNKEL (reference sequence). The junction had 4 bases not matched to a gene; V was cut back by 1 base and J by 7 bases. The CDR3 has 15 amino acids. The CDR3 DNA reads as TGTGCCAGCAGCCAAGGCGGGACAGGGAGTGAAAAACTGTTTTTT. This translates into CASSQGGTGSEKLFF.

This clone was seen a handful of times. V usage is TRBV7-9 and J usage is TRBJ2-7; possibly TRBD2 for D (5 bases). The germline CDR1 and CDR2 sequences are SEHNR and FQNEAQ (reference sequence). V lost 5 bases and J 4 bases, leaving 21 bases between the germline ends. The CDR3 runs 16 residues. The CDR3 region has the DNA TGTGCCAGCAGCCCGACTCACTTGGCGGGTAAATACGAGCAGTACTTC. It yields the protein CASSPTHLAGKYEQYF.

The DNA of the CDR3 is TGTGCCAGCAGCTTGAGACAGGGTGACACTGAAGCTTTCTTT. Amino acids: CASSLRQGDTEAFF. The chain joins TRBV9 to TRBJ1-1; 7 bases are a match to TRBD1. Looked up from germline, CDR1 is SGDLS and CDR2 is YYNGEE. J was trimmed by 3 bases and V by 4 bases; bases with no gene match: 6. The CDR3 totals 14 residues.

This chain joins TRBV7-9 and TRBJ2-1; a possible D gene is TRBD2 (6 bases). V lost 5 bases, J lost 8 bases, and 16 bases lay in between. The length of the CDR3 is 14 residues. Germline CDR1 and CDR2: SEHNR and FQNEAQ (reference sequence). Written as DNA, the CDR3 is TGTGCCAGCAGCCCCGCCGGTTCGGGAGATGAGCAGTTCTTC. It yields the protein CASSPAGSGDEQFF.

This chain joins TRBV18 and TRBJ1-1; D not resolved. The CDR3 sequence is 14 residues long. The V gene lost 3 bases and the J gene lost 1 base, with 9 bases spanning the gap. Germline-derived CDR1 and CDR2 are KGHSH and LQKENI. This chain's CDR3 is CASSPRAGNTEAFF. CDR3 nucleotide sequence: TGTGCCAGCTCACCTCGCGCAGGGAACACTGAAGCTTTCTTT.